What follows are 3 T cell receptor beta chains derived from one specimen sequenced in a study of T cell changes during pregnancy in multiple sclerosis. The data were produced by immunoSEQ multiplex PCR, yet TCRdb's version contains in-frame clones alone and is incomplete. Among tens of thousands of clones listed, about 94% were seen once. The starting material was CD8+ T cells from peripheral blood mononuclear cells, obtained in the second trimester of pregnancy. These receptors all come from a female donor with multiple sclerosis, enrolled in a pregnancy study.

This clone appeared a single time. The V call is TRBV4-3, the J call TRBJ2-7, with TRBD2 as a possible D gene (5 bases). CDR3 length: 16 amino acids. V gave up 3 bases and J gave up 0 bases, with 15 bases separating them. Germline V gene lookup returns CDR1 LGHNA and CDR2 YSLEER. CDR3 DNA: TGCGCCAGCAGCCAGACATTTAGCGAGACCTCCTACGAGCAGTACTTC. It codes for CASSQTFSETSYEQYF.

The rearrangement links TRBV29-1 to TRBJ2-7, with unresolved D. Trimming took 4 bases from V and 0 from J, leaving 19 bases between them. This CDR3 is built from 16 residues. The germline V gene has CDR1 SQVTM and CDR2 ANQGSEA. The CDR3 nucleotides are TGCAGCGTTGGCCGCAGGCTTTCGGATTACTCCTACGAGCAGTACTTC. Its protein product is CSVGRRLSDYSYEQYF.

The chain uses TRBV15 and TRBJ2-7; TRBD1 matches 9 bases. Germline-derived CDR1 and CDR2 are LNHNV and YYDKDF (reference sequence). With V trimmed by 1 base and J by 4 bases, 5 bases remained unmatched. The CDR3 sequence is 15 residues long. In DNA, the CDR3 is TGTGCCACCAGCAGAGCAACAGGGGGCTGGTACGAGCAGTACTTC. As protein: CATSRATGGWYEQYF.